This T cell receptor beta chain stems from a study of CD8+ T cells in alopecia areata. Indicated treatment: oral pan-JAK inhibitor, 5-10 mg twice daily. CDR3 length: 18 amino acids. Trimming stripped 1 base from V and 8 bases from J, with 21 bases between. Germline values: CDR1 MGHRA, CDR2 YSYEKL. cDNA reverse transcribed from extracted RNA served as the sequencing template. Assay: immunoSEQ multiplex PCR; the TCRdb copy retains only in-frame clones and omits some. The table shows about 170,000 clones, with 58% occurring only once. This clone occurred a few times. The receptor was isolated from a human donor with alopecia areata. V and J are TRBV4-1 and TRBJ1-6; perhaps TRBD1 as D (5 bases). The sequenced sample was CD4+ T cells sorted from blood, obtained at approximately week 60, from a patient treated with tofacitinib. The CDR3 is CASSQGEGITIPHSPLHF. As DNA, the CDR3 is TGCGCCAGCAGCCAAGGGGAGGGGATTACTATCCCGCATTCACCCCTCCACTTT.